The 9 T cell receptor beta chains in this list originate from one sample, sequenced in a study of CDR3 diversity in severe acne. TCRdb redid the calling of the PCR reads with MiXCR, one entry per CDR3 protein. The data show 100,000 or so distinct CDR3 sequences, under 60% seen once. The sample comprised blood. The receptors stem from a male donor with acne.

Ten or more counts support this clonotype. In nucleotides, the CDR3 is TGTGCCAGCAGCCGAGGACTAGCGGGGGAGAGGTACTACGAGCAGTACTTC. It codes for CASSRGLAGERYYEQYF. This chain links TRBV7-8 with TRBJ2-7; 13 bases agree with TRBD2. The CDR3 totals 17 residues. Germline V lookup: CDR1 SGHVS, CDR2 FQNEAQ. Losses at the gene ends were 5 bases for V and 3 bases for J; bases not matched to a gene: 10.

This clonotype has at least ten counts. The chain uses TRBV2 and TRBJ2-7, with 8 bases matching TRBD1. The germline CDR1 and CDR2 sequences are SNHLY and FYNNEI. This CDR3 has 13 residues. The junction had 4 bases not matched to a gene; V was cut back by 6 bases and J by 3 bases. The CDR3 spells CASRDREVYEQYV. DNA for the CDR3: TGTGCCAGCAGGGACAGGGAGGTCTACGAGCAGTACGTC.

This clonotype was counted between two and nine times. The chain carries TRBV5-5 and TRBJ1-2, with D unresolved. Germline V lookup: CDR1 SGHKS, CDR2 YYEKEE (reference sequence). Between the trimmed V and J ends, which lost 4 bases and 2 bases, there was a span of 15 bases. This CDR3 has 15 amino acids. The CDR3 spells CASSHQLGTNYGYTF. The CDR3 DNA is TGTGCCAGCAGCCATCAGTTGGGAACCAACTATGGCTACACCTTC.

This chain joins TRBV14 and TRBJ1-1; D gene uncertain. This CDR3 has 13 residues. From germline, CDR1 is SGHDN and CDR2 FVKESK. V lost 5 bases to trimming and J lost 4 bases, with 11 bases between them. This CDR3 reads CASSLASLTEAFF. The CDR3 region has the DNA TGTGCCAGCAGCTTGGCTTCTCTCACTGAAGCTTTCTTT.

J is TRBJ1-2 and V is TRBV10-3; D is undetermined. With 3 bases removed from V and 1 base from J, the gap between germline ends came to 6 bases. The germline V gene has CDR1 ENHRY and CDR2 SYGVKD. This CDR3 is built from 13 residues. Written as DNA, the CDR3 is TGTGCCATCAGTGATAAGGTTAACTATGGCTACACCTTC. It specifies CAISDKVNYGYTF.

This clonotype was counted ten times or more. The rearrangement uses TRBV7-2 and TRBJ1-4, with D perhaps TRBD1 (5 bases). This CDR3 has 15 amino acids. Germline V lookup: CDR1 SGHTA, CDR2 FQGNSA. V lost 1 base to trimming and J lost 8 bases, with 14 bases between them. Written as DNA, the CDR3 is TGTGCCAGCAGCTTAGTGGACACGAAGTGGGAAAAACTGTTTTTT. Encoded protein: CASSLVDTKWEKLFF.

This clonotype was seen only a few times. The junction does not match germline at one end; this may be a read error. The gene calls are TRBV28 and TRBJ2-5; 9 nucleotides align to TRBD2. The CDR3 is made up of 16 amino acids. Germline-derived CDR1 and CDR2 are MDHEN and SYDVKM. The CDR3 loop is CASSLTTSGYQETQCF. In DNA, the CDR3 is TGTGCCAGCAGTTTAACGACTAGCGGATACCAAGAGACCCAGTGCTTC. Filled out from reference TRBV28 and TRBJ2-5, the complete variable domain reads DVKVTQSSRYLVKRTGEKVFLECVQDMDHENMFWYRQDPGLGLRLIYFSYDVKMKEKGDIPEGYSVSREKKERFSLILESASTNQTSMYLCASSLTTSGYQETQCFGPGTRLLVL.

This clonotype has at least ten counts. V and J are TRBV13 and TRBJ2-3; 13 positions agree with TRBD2. V dropped 5 bases and J dropped 7; count of bases not matched to a gene: 9. CDR3 size: 16 residues. Germline-derived CDR1 and CDR2 are PRHDT and FYEKMQ (reference sequence). The chain's CDR3 is CASSHRPGTSGNTQYF. The DNA of the CDR3 is TGTGCCAGCAGCCACCGACCCGGGACTAGCGGGAATACGCAGTATTTT.

In its sample, this clonotype was seen many times. The chain links TRBV2 to TRBJ2-1; a weak D match, TRBD1 (7 bases). The CDR3 contains 14 residues. V was pared by 8 bases and J by 4 bases, with 15 bases between. Germline V CDR1 and CDR2: SNHLY, FYNNEI. In DNA, the CDR3 is TGTGCCAGCCGGATCCCAGGGGGGTACAATGAGCAGTTCTTC. It encodes CASRIPGGYNEQFF.